The next 25 T cell receptor beta chains were all read from a single sample in a study of response to subunit inactivated influenza vaccine. One entry per CDR3 protein, called by TCRdb with MiXCR from the RT-PCR reads. The sample gives fewer than 350,000 distinct CDR3 sequences, 20% to 25% of which show up once; roughly 10% is in the top ten. Sequencing used PBMCs from blood, obtained 21 months after vaccination. The source is a man in his fifties or sixties who received an inactivated influenza vaccine.

In this sample, this clonotype turned up a few times. This sequence joins TRBV5-1 and TRBJ1-4, with D tentatively TRBD1 (5 bases). The CDR3 is 13 amino acids. Per germline, CDR1 SGHRS and CDR2 YFSETQ. V was clipped by 4 bases and J by 7 bases, with 11 bases between them. Here the CDR3 reads CASSSGQTEKLFF. CDR3 DNA: TGCGCCAGCAGCAGCGGACAAACTGAAAAACTGTTTTTT.

This clonotype was detected many times. The rearrangement uses TRBV20-1 and TRBJ2-1; 15 bases map to TRBD2. The V segment lost 5 bases and the J segment 9 bases; nucleotides outside the gene matches: 11. The germline gives CDR1 DFQATT, CDR2 SNEGSKA (reference sequence). The CDR3 totals 16 residues. CDR3 DNA sequence: TGCAGTGCTGATGGACTAGCGGGAGGGCCTAGTGGTGAGCAGTTCTTC. It yields the protein CSADGLAGGPSGEQFF.

This clonotype was seen ten or more times. This rearrangement joins TRBV3-1 to TRBJ1-3; D gene unclear. The CDR3 runs to 17 residues. CDR1 is LGHDT, CDR2 YNNKEL, per germline (reference sequence). V gave up 1 base and J gave up 0 bases, with 13 bases separating them. The DNA of the CDR3 is TGTGCCAGCAGCCAAGGCATCACCGACGGCTCTGGAAACACCATATATTTT. As protein: CASSQGITDGSGNTIYF.

The chain joins TRBV7-2 to TRBJ2-1, with 9 positions matching TRBD2. The V segment lost 2 bases and the J segment 0 bases; nucleotides outside the gene matches: 2. Germline CDR1 reads SGHTA; CDR2 reads FQGNSA. The CDR3 extends over 16 amino acids. CDR3 region: CASSLPLAGSYNEQFF. The CDR3 DNA reads TGTGCCAGCAGCTTACCACTAGCGGGCTCCTACAATGAGCAGTTCTTC.

CDR3: CSARDWLAGGNEQFF. CDR3 coding DNA: TGCAGTGCTAGAGATTGGCTAGCGGGAGGCAATGAGCAGTTCTTC. The chain employs TRBV20-1 and TRBJ2-1; 11 positions match TRBD2. The CDR3 consists of 15 residues. Germline CDR1 reads DFQATT; CDR2 reads SNEGSKA (reference sequence). The junction had 4 bases not matched to a gene; V was cut back by 0 bases and J by 6 bases.

This clonotype was seen a few times. V gene TRBV7-9 combines with J gene TRBJ1-2, with D possibly matching TRBD1 (5 bases). This CDR3 region has 13 residues. Germline V gene data show CDR1 as SEHNR and CDR2 as FQNEAQ (reference sequence). The V gene lost 5 bases and the J gene lost 8 bases, with 15 bases spanning the gap. CDR3 bases: TGTGCCAGCAGCGGATTAACAGGTGGCGGCTACACCTTC. Encoded protein: CASSGLTGGGYTF.

The chain recombines TRBV12-3 or TRBV12-4 with TRBJ2-6; D gene ambiguous. The V end lost 6 bases, the J end lost 0 bases, and 9 bases lay between the germline ends. This CDR3 contains 15 residues. CDR3 sequence (DNA): TGTGCCAGCAGCCGGCACTCCTCTGGGGCCAACGTCCTGACTTTC. Encoded protein: CASSRHSSGANVLTF.

This clonotype appeared a few times. The chain combines TRBV7-2 with TRBJ2-3, with 8 bases aligning to TRBD2. CDR1 is SGHTA, CDR2 FQGNSA, per germline. This CDR3 is built from 13 residues. The J segment lost 4 bases and the V segment lost 4 bases, leaving 1 base of the junction unmatched. This chain's CDR3 is CASSSGGPDTQYF. The CDR3 DNA is TGTGCCAGCAGCTCGGGGGGGCCAGATACGCAGTATTTT.

This clonotype was counted between two and nine times. The chain links TRBV4-3 to TRBJ2-2; D is unclear. This CDR3 is 14 amino acids long. V lost 7 bases, J lost 3 bases, and 12 bases lay in between. CDR1 and CDR2 (germline): LGHNA, YSLEER. The CDR3 is CASMSKLHTGELFF. CDR3 nucleotides: TGCGCCAGCATGTCAAAACTTCACACCGGGGAGCTGTTTTTT.

This clonotype was seen a handful of times. V usage is TRBV4-3 and J usage is TRBJ1-1; D is ambiguous. Germline lookup yields CDR1 LGHNA and CDR2 YSLEER. CDR3 length: 17 residues. Between the trimmed V and J ends, which lost 0 bases and 0 bases, there was a span of 14 bases. The CDR3 loop is CASSQDMVTSLNTEAFF. Here the CDR3 DNA reads TGCGCCAGCAGCCAAGATATGGTCACCTCTTTGAACACTGAAGCTTTCTTT.

This clonotype was counted ten times or more. This chain uses TRBV20-1 with TRBJ2-7; D perhaps matches TRBD2 (6 bases). CDR1 is DFQATT and CDR2 is SNEGSKA in the germline V gene (reference sequence). V lost 4 bases and J 2 bases, leaving 12 bases between the germline ends. This CDR3 contains 13 residues. This CDR3 is CSANGLSTYEQYF. Here the CDR3 DNA reads TGCAGTGCTAACGGACTATCCACCTACGAGCAGTACTTC.

This clonotype was picked up a small number of times. The rearrangement uses TRBV20-1 and TRBJ1-6, with a possible D match to TRBD1 (5 bases). The CDR3 extends over 15 amino acids. Germline CDR1 is DFQATT and CDR2 is SNEGSKA (reference sequence). V lost 6 bases and J 4 bases, leaving 16 bases between the germline ends. This CDR3 reads CSARQSRGYNSPLHF. The CDR3 DNA follows: TGCAGTGCCAGACAGTCGAGGGGTTATAATTCACCCCTCCACTTT.

This clonotype was picked up a small number of times. The chain uses TRBV29-1 and TRBJ2-5, with 9 bases aligning to TRBD2. The length of the CDR3 is 13 residues. V shed 6 bases and J 7 bases; nucleotides not matched to a gene: 9. Germline CDR1 reads SQVTM; CDR2 reads ANQGSEA. CDR3 DNA: TGCAGCGTAATGACTAGCGGTTACGGGACCCAGTACTTC. It yields the protein CSVMTSGYGTQYF.

The rearrangement uses TRBV29-1 and TRBJ2-1; 8 nucleotides match TRBD1. The CDR3 spans 14 residues. V lost 1 base to trimming and J lost 2 bases; unmatched junction nucleotides: 1. Germline CDR1 and CDR2: SQVTM and ANQGSEA. The CDR3 bases are TGCAGCGTTGAAGGGACAGGGACCTACAATGAGCAGTTCTTC. This encodes CSVEGTGTYNEQFF.

There are a few counts of this clonotype. The chain is built from TRBV29-1 and TRBJ2-7, with D perhaps being TRBD1 or TRBD2 (5 bases each). The CDR3 length is 13 residues. Germline V CDR1 and CDR2: SQVTM, ANQGSEA. V lost 0 bases to trimming and J lost 8 bases, with 14 bases between them. CDR3 protein: CSVEEPGRYQQYF. CDR3 sequence (DNA): TGCAGCGTTGAAGAACCGGGACGATATCAGCAGTACTTC.

This clonotype was picked up a small number of times. The chain recombines TRBV13 with TRBJ1-2; 7 bases fit TRBD1. CDR1 is PRHDT, CDR2 FYEKMQ, per germline (reference sequence). J was trimmed by 4 bases and V by 3 bases; bases with no gene match: 5. This CDR3 has 14 residues. DNA for the CDR3: TGTGCCAGCAGCTTCGGGACAGCTAGCTATGGCTACACCTTC. This gives the protein CASSFGTASYGYTF.

The CDR3 nucleotides are TGTGCCAGCAGTTATGATCTTGGGTCCGTTTTATCTCCTCCGTCCTACAATGAGCAGTTCTTC. This sequence encodes CASSYDLGSVLSPPSYNEQFF. V gene TRBV6-2 or TRBV6-3 combines with J gene TRBJ2-1; D ambiguous. Germline CDR1 and CDR2: MNHEY and SVGEGT. The CDR3 runs to 21 residues. Trimming shortened V by 3 bases and J by 1 base, and 28 bases separated the two germline ends.

The chain links TRBV15 to TRBJ1-2; TRBD1 might be the D (5 bases). The CDR3 is 14 amino acids. Germline V CDR1 and CDR2: LNHNV, YYDKDF (reference sequence). The V gene lost 3 bases and the J gene lost 3 bases, with 11 bases spanning the gap. Written as DNA, the CDR3 is TGTGCCACCAGCAGGGGAAGGGGCGACTATGGCTACACCTTC. Translation: CATSRGRGDYGYTF.

The V gene is TRBV27, the J gene TRBJ1-2, with 10 bases matching TRBD1. Germline CDR1 is MNHEY and CDR2 is SMNVEV (reference sequence). There are 14 residues in the CDR3. V shed 3 bases and J 3 bases; nucleotides not matched to a gene: 1. The CDR3 DNA sequence: TGTGCCAGCAGTTTTGGACAGGGGGACTATGGCTACACCTTC. Translation: CASSFGQGDYGYTF.

This clonotype was picked up many times. The chain is built from TRBV27 and TRBJ1-1; D remains ambiguous. There are 13 residues in the CDR3. CDR1 and CDR2 (germline): MNHEY, SMNVEV (reference sequence). Trimming left V 4 bases short and J 0 bases short, with 6 bases between. The CDR3 DNA sequence: TGTGCCAGCAGTTACAGTCTGAACACTGAAGCTTTCTTT. This encodes CASSYSLNTEAFF.

The chain recombines TRBV18 with TRBJ2-7; D remains unclear. The CDR3 runs to 14 residues. The ends were cut back, 2 bases at V and 2 bases at J, with 10 bases in the middle. Germline CDR1 reads KGHSH; CDR2 reads LQKENI. The CDR3 DNA reads as TGTGCCAGCTCACCAGGTTCTGGAACCTACGAGCAGTACTTC. It encodes CASSPGSGTYEQYF.

Only a few counts were recorded for this clonotype. The CDR3 DNA reads TGTGCCAGCTCACCGGGACAGAGTAATGAAAAACTGTTTTTT. It yields the protein CASSPGQSNEKLFF. The gene calls are TRBV18 and TRBJ1-4, with 7 bases that match TRBD1. Per germline, CDR1 KGHSH and CDR2 LQKENI. This CDR3 contains 14 residues. Germline trimming cut 3 bases from V and 4 bases from J; bases unmatched to any gene: 2.

This chain connects TRBV2 to TRBJ1-4; D unresolved. Germline V lookup: CDR1 SNHLY, CDR2 FYNNEI. This CDR3 has 14 amino acids. V lost 4 bases and J 8 bases, leaving 14 bases between the germline ends. CDR3 amino acids: CASSATPLAEKLFF. The CDR3 DNA reads as TGTGCCAGCAGTGCGACCCCGTTGGCAGAAAAACTGTTTTTT.

This clonotype was counted between two and nine times. The rearrangement links TRBV28 to TRBJ1-4; D is ambiguous. The CDR3 has 15 amino acids. V lost 4 bases and J 2 bases, leaving 11 bases between the germline ends. CDR1 is MDHEN, CDR2 SYDVKM, per germline. This chain's CDR3 is CASSSPLGTNEKLFF. Here the CDR3 DNA reads TGTGCCAGCAGTTCCCCCTTGGGCACTAATGAAAAACTGTTTTTT.

The CDR3 spells CASSQSKATGNYEQYF. In nucleotides, the CDR3 is TGCGCCAGCAGCCAATCAAAAGCGACAGGGAACTACGAGCAGTACTTC. The V call is TRBV4-3, the J call TRBJ2-7, with 7 bases lining up with TRBD1. Germline CDR1 and CDR2: LGHNA and YSLEER. The CDR3 is 16 amino acids. Trimming took 2 bases from V and 3 from J; bases not matched to a gene: 10.